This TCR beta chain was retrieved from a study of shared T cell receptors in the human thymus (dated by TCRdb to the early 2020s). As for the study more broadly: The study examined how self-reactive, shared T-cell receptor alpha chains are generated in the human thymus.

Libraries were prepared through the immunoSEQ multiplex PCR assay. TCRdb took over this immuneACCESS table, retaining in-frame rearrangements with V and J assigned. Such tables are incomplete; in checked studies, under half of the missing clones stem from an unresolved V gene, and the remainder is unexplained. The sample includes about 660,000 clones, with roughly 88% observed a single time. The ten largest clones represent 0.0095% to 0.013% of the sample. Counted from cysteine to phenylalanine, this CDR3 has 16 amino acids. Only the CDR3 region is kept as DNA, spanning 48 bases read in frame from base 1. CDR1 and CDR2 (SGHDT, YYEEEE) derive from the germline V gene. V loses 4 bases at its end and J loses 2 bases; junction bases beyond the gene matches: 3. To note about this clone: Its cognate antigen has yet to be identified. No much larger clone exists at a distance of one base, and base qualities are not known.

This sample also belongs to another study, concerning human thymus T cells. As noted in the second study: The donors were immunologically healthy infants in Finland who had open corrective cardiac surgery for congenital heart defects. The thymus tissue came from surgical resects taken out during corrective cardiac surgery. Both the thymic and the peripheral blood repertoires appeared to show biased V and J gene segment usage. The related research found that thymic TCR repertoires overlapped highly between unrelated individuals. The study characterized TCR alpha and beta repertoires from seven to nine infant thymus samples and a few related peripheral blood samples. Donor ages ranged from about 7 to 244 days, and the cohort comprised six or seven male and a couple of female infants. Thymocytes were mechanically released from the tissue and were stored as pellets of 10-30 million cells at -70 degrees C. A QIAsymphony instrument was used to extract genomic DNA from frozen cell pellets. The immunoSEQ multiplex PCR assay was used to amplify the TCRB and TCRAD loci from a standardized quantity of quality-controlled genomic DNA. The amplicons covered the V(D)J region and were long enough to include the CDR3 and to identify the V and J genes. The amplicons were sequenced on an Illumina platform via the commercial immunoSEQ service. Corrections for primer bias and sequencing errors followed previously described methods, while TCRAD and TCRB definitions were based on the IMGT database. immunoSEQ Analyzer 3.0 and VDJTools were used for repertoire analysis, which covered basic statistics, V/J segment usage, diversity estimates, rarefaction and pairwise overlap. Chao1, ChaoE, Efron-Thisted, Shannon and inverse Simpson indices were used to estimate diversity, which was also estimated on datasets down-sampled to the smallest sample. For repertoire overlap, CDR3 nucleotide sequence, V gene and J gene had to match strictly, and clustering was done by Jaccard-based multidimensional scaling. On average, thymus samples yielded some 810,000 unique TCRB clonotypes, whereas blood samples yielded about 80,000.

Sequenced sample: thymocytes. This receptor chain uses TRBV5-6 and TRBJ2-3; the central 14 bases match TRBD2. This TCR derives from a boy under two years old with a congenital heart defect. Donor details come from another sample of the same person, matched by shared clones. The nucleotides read TGTGCCAGCAGCCTGGGACTAGCGGGGGACACAGATACGCAGTATTTT. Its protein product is CASSLGLAGDTDTQYF.